Below, 8 T cell receptor beta chains from the same sample are listed, as sequenced in a study of T-cell memory formation after mild COVID-19. TCRdb itself ran the 5' RACE reads through MiXCR, one entry per CDR3 protein. Of approximately 150,000 distinct CDR3 sequences in the sample, around 21% were seen once. Sample: PBMCs or a T cell subset sorted from them (not recorded which). These receptor sequences come from an adult woman who had mild COVID-19 (a few samples of this study predate the infection). Cell type and time point are not known.

This chain connects TRBV24-1 to TRBJ2-7; D gene ambiguous. Trimming left V 4 bases short and J 3 bases short, with 15 bases between. Germline CDR1 KGHDR, CDR2 SFDVKD. The length of the CDR3 is 15 residues. CDR3 in amino acids: CATSDSSAPYYEQYF. CDR3 in DNA: TGTGCCACCAGTGACTCCTCGGCCCCTTACTACGAGCAGTACTTC.

This chain uses TRBV12-3 or TRBV12-4 with TRBJ1-1; a possible D gene is TRBD1 (5 bases). The CDR3 is made up of 15 amino acids. V shed 5 bases and J shed 1 base, with 14 bases lying between them. CDR3 in DNA: TGTGCCAGCAGTCGCGCCGAGGGACCGAACACTGAAGCTTTCTTT. Residues: CASSRAEGPNTEAFF.

The chain's CDR3 is CASSLFRAGDTQYF. CDR3 DNA sequence: TGTGCCAGCAGCTTGTTTCGGGCCGGGGATACGCAGTATTTT. V is TRBV5-6 and J is TRBJ2-3; D is ambiguous. The length of the CDR3 is 14 residues. The germline CDR1 and CDR2 sequences are SGHDT and YYEEEE. Trimming removed 1 base from V and 6 bases from J, with 12 bases in between.

The chain is built from TRBV9 and TRBJ2-5; D remains unclear. Germline CDR1 reads SGDLS; CDR2 reads YYNGEE. Trimming removed 0 bases at V and 2 bases at J, with 11 bases between. This CDR3 region has 15 residues. The CDR3 bases are TGTGCCAGCAGCGTAGGCCCCAGCGCGCAAGAGACCCAGTACTTC. Its translation is CASSVGPSAQETQYF.

This clonotype was seen only a few times. The V call is TRBV20-1, the J call TRBJ2-5, with D possibly being TRBD2 (6 bases). There are 12 residues in the CDR3. V was cut by 7 bases and J by 4 bases, with 13 bases left in between. Looked up from germline, CDR1 is DFQATT and CDR2 is SNEGSKA (reference sequence). CDR3 in amino acids: CSVSAGRETQYF. The CDR3 region has the DNA TGCAGTGTGTCCGCGGGGAGAGAGACCCAGTACTTC.

This clonotype was detected only a few times. V and J are TRBV6-4 and TRBJ2-1, with D possibly matching TRBD2 (7 bases). Germline V lookup: CDR1 MRHNA, CDR2 SNTAGT. The CDR3 length is 17 residues. V was clipped by 4 bases and J by 0 bases, with 16 bases between them. CDR3 DNA sequence: TGTGCCAGCAGTGCTCAGCCGGGGGGCGTCTCCTACAATGAGCAGTTCTTC. Amino acid sequence: CASSAQPGGVSYNEQFF.

This clonotype was recorded at least ten times. V is TRBV11-2 and J is TRBJ1-2; D call uncertain. V shed 5 bases and J shed 3 bases, with 7 bases lying between them. Germline CDR1 and CDR2: SGHAT and FQNNGV. This CDR3 is 12 amino acids long. In DNA form, the CDR3 reads TGTGCCAGCAGCCCCGCGGACTATGGCTACACCTTC. Its protein product is CASSPADYGYTF.

The V call is TRBV5-5, the J call TRBJ1-2; TRBD1 aligns across 7 bases. Germline V gene data show CDR1 as SGHKS and CDR2 as YYEKEE (reference sequence). V trimming: 1 base; J trimming: 5 bases; junction bases outside the gene matches: 17. The CDR3 has 18 residues. CDR3 sequence: CASSLIPTPGQQQYGYTF. In nucleotides, the CDR3 is TGTGCCAGCAGCTTGATCCCAACACCGGGACAGCAACAATATGGCTACACCTTC.